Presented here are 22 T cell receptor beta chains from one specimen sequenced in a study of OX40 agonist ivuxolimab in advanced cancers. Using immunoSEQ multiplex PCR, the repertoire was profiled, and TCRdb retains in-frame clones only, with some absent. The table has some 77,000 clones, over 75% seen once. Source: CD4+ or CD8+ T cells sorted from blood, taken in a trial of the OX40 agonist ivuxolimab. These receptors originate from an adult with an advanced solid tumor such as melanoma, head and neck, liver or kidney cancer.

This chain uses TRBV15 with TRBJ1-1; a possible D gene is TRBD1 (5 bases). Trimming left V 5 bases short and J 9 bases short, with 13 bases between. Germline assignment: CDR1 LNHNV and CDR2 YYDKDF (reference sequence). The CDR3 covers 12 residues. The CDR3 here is CATSPGKGKAFF. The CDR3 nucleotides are TGTGCCACCAGCCCAGGGAAGGGCAAAGCTTTCTTT.

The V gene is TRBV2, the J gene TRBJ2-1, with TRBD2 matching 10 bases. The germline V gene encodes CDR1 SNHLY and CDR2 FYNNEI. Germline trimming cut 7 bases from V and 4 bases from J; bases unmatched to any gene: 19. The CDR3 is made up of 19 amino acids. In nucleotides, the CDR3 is TGTGCCAGCATCCGAAGGAGTCCCGCAGCGGGAGGGCAGTACAATGAGCAGTTCTTC. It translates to CASIRRSPAAGGQYNEQFF. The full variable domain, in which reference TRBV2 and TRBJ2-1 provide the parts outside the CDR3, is EPEVTQTPSHQVTQMGQEVILRCVPISNHLYFYWYRQILGQKVEFLVSFYNNEISEKSEIFDDQFSVERPDGSNFTLKIRSTKLEDSAMYFCASIRRSPAAGGQYNEQFFGPGTRLTVL.

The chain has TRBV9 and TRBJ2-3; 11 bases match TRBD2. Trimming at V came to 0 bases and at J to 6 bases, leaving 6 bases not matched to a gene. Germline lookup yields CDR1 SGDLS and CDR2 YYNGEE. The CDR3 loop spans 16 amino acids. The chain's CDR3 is CASSVGTSGRGDTQYF. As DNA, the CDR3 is TGTGCCAGCAGCGTAGGGACTAGCGGGCGCGGTGATACGCAGTATTTT.

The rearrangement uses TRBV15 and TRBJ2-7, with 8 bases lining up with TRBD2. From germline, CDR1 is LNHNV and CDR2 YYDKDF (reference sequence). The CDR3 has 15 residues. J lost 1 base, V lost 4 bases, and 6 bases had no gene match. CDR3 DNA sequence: TGTGCCACCAGCATTAGAGCGGGGGCGTCCTACGAGCAGTACTTC. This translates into CATSIRAGASYEQYF.

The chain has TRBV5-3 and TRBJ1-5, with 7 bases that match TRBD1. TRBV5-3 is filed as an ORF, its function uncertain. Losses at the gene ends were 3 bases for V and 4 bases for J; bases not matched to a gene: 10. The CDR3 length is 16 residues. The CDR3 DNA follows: TGTGCCAGAAGCTCATCCCCCCCGGACAGGAATCAGCCCCAGCATTTT. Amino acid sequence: CARSSSPPDRNQPQHF.

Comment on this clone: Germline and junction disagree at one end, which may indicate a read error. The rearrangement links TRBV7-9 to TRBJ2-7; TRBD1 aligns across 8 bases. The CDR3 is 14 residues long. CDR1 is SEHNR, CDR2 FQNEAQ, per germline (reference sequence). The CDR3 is CASSQGQGSYEQYF. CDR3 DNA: TGCGCCAGCAGCCAAGGACAGGGTTCCTACGAGCAGTACTTC. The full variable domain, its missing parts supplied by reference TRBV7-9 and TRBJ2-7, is DTGVSQNPRHKITKRGQNVTFRCDPISEHNRLYWYRQTLGQGPEFLTYFQNEAQLEKSRLLSDRFSAERPKGSFSTLEIQRTEQGDSAMYLCASSQGQGSYEQYFGPGTRLTVT.

In DNA, the CDR3 is TGTGCCAGCAGCTTGGAGGTGCAGACAATGAACACTGAAGCTTTCTTT. Translation gives CASSLEVQTMNTEAFF. The chain carries TRBV5-4 and TRBJ1-1; D ambiguous. Germline V gene lookup returns CDR1 SGHNT and CDR2 YYREEE (reference sequence). This CDR3 is built from 16 residues. V was cut by 0 bases and J by 0 bases, with 12 bases left in between.

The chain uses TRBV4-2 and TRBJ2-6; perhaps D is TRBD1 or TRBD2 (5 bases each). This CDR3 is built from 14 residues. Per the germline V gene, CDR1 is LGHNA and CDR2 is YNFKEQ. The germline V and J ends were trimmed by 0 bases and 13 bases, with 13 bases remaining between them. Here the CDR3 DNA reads TGTGCCAGCAGCCAAGAGGGGGTCAGGGTGGTCCTGACTTTC. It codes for CASSQEGVRVVLTF.

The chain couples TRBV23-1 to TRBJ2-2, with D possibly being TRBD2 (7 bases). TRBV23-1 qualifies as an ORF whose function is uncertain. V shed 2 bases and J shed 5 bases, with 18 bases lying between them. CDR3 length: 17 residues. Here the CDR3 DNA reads TGCGCCAGCAGTCAACGGCCTAGGGGGGGAGAAACCGGGGAGCTGTTTTTT. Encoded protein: CASSQRPRGGETGELFF.

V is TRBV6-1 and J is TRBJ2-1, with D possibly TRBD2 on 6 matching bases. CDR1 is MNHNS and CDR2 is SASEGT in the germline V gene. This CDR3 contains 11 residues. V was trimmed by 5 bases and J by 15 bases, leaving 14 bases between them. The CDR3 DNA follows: TGTGCCAGCAGTTGGCGGGGTTTAATGTTCTTC. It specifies CASSWRGLMFF.

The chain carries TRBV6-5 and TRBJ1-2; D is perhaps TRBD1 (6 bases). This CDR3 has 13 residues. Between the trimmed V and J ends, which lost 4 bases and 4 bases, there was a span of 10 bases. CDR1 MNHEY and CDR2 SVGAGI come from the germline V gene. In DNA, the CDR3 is TGTGCCAGCAGTTCAGGGGCAGCCTATGGCTACACCTTC. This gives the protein CASSSGAAYGYTF.

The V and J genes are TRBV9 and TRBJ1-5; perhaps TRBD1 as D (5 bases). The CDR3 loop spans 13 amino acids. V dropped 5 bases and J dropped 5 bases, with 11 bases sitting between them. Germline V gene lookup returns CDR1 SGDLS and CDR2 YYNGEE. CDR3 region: CASSLAGYQPQHF. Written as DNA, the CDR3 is TGTGCCAGCAGTCTTGCAGGGTATCAGCCCCAGCATTTT.

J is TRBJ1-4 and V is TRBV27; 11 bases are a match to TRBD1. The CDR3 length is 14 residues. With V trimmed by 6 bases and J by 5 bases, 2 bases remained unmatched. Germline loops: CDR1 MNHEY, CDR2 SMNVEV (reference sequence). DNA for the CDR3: TGTGCCAGCAGCTGGGACAGGGGGAATGAAAAACTGTTTTTT. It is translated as CASSWDRGNEKLFF.

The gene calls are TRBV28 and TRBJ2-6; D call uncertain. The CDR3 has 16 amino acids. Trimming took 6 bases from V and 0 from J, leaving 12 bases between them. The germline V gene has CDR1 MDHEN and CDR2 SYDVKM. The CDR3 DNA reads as TGTGCCAGCAGAACCCCTAGGGACTCTGGGGCCAACGTCCTGACTTTC. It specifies CASRTPRDSGANVLTF.

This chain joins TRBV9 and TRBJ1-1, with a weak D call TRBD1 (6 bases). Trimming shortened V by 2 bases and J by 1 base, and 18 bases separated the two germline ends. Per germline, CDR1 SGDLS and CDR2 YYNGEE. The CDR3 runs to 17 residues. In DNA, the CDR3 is TGTGCCAGCAGCGTCGCCCCCGTTACAGGGAAGAACACTGAAGCTTTCTTT. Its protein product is CASSVAPVTGKNTEAFF.

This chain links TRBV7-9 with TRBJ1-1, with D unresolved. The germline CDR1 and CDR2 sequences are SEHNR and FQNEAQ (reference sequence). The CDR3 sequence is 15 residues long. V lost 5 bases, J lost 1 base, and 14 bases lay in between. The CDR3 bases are TGTGCCAGCAGCCCTAGCCTACGTGGGAACACTGAAGCTTTCTTT. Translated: CASSPSLRGNTEAFF.

The DNA of the CDR3 is TGTGCCAGCAGTTACTCGGGACAGGGGGAAGAGACCCAGTACTTC. This sequence encodes CASSYSGQGEETQYF. V and J are TRBV6-6 and TRBJ2-5; 11 positions agree with TRBD1. V was clipped by 0 bases and J by 3 bases; unmatched bases: 0. CDR3 length: 15 residues. Germline CDR1 reads MNHNY; CDR2 reads SVGAGI (reference sequence).

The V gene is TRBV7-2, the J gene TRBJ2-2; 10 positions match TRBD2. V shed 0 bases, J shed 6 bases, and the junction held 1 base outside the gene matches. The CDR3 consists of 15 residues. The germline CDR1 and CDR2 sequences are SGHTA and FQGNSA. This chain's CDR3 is CASSLALAGAGELFF. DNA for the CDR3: TGTGCCAGCAGCTTAGCCCTAGCGGGAGCCGGGGAGCTGTTTTTT.

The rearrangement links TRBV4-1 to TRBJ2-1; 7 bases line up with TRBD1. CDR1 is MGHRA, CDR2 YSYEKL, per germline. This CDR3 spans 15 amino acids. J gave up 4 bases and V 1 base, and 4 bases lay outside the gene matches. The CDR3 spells CASSQGPGQYNEQFF. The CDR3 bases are TGCGCCAGCAGCCAAGGCCCGGGACAGTACAATGAGCAGTTCTTC.

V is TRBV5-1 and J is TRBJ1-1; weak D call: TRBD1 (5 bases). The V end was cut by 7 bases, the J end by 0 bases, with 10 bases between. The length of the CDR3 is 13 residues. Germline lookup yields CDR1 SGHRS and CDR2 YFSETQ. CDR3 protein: CASRRGMNTEAFF. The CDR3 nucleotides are TGCGCCAGCCGGAGGGGTATGAACACTGAAGCTTTCTTT.

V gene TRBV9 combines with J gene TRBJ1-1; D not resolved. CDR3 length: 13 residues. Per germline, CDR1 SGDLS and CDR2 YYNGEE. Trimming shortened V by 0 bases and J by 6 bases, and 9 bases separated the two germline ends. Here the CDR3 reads CASSVGGRAEAFF. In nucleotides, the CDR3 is TGTGCCAGCAGCGTAGGGGGTAGGGCTGAAGCTTTCTTT.

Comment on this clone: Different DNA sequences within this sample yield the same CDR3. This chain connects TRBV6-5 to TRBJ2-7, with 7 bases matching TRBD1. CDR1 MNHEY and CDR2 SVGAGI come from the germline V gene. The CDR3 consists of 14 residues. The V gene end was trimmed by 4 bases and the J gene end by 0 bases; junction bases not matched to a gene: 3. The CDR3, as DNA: TGTGCCAGCAGTTTGGACAGGTCCTCCTACGAGCAGTACTTC. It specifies CASSLDRSSYEQYF.